Presented here are 32 T cell receptor beta chains from one specimen sequenced in a study of T cells after somatic rescue of genetic block. Method: immunoSEQ multiplex PCR; TCRdb's copy keeps in-frame clones and lacks some. This table holds more than 10,000 clones, around 72% found once. Sequenced: peripheral blood mononuclear cells (PBMCs). Receptor source: a boy between 10 and 17 years old.

The genes are TRBV28 and TRBJ1-4, with 11 bases identical to TRBD1. Germline trimming cut 3 bases from V and 2 bases from J; bases unmatched to any gene: 2. The CDR3 consists of 16 residues. The germline V gene has CDR1 MDHEN and CDR2 SYDVKM. CDR3 amino acids: CASSLDRGLTNEKLFF. The CDR3 DNA follows: TGTGCCAGCAGTTTGGACAGGGGGCTGACTAATGAAAAACTGTTTTTT. The whole variable domain, remainder taken from reference TRBV28 and TRBJ1-4, is DVKVTQSSRYLVKRTGEKVFLECVQDMDHENMFWYRQDPGLGLRLIYFSYDVKMKEKGDIPEGYSVSREKKERFSLILESASTNQTSMYLCASSLDRGLTNEKLFFGSGTQLSVL.

The J gene is TRBJ2-6, the V gene TRBV29-1; D is unclear. V gave up 7 bases and J gave up 0 bases, with 13 bases separating them. The CDR3 is 15 residues long. CDR1 is SQVTM and CDR2 is ANQGSEA in the germline V gene. The DNA of the CDR3 is TGCAGCGCTAGGGTTTACCTCTCTGGGGCCAACGTCCTGACTTTC. Translation gives CSARVYLSGANVLTF.

The chain has TRBV25-1 and TRBJ2-1; D gene ambiguous. The germline gives CDR1 MGHDK, CDR2 SYGVNS. V was shortened by 5 bases and J by 10 bases, with 15 bases between the two germline ends. CDR3 size: 13 residues. CDR3 residues: CASSFSHSWEQFF. CDR3 bases: TGTGCCAGCAGTTTTTCTCATTCCTGGGAGCAGTTCTTC.

CDR3: CASSAGTGDGYTF. DNA for the CDR3: TGTGCCAGTAGTGCCGGGACAGGGGACGGCTACACCTTC. This rearrangement joins TRBV19 to TRBJ1-2, with 10 bases matching TRBD1. This CDR3 contains 13 residues. CDR1 is LNHDA and CDR2 is SQIVND in the germline V gene (reference sequence). With V trimmed by 5 bases and J by 8 bases, 5 bases remained unmatched.

The chain is built from TRBV5-1 and TRBJ2-3, with D hard to call. Germline V gene lookup returns CDR1 SGHRS and CDR2 YFSETQ. CDR3 length: 14 residues. The V end lost 1 base, the J end lost 0 bases, and 6 bases lay between the germline ends. CDR3 nucleotide sequence: TGCGCCAGCAGCTTGACAGCTAGCACAGATACGCAGTATTTT. It yields the protein CASSLTASTDTQYF.

In DNA form, the CDR3 reads TGTGCCAGCAGGTTGGGGACAGGGGACTTTGGTGAGCAGTTCTTC. Its protein product is CASRLGTGDFGEQFF. V is TRBV28 and J is TRBJ2-1; 10 nucleotides line up with TRBD1. CDR3 length: 15 amino acids. Germline CDR1 and CDR2: MDHEN and SYDVKM. Trimming cost V 6 bases and J 9 bases; bases outside gene matches: 11.

The chain joins TRBV7-9 to TRBJ2-3, with 8 bases lining up with TRBD2. The CDR3 spans 14 residues. The junction had 5 bases not matched to a gene; V was cut back by 4 bases and J by 5 bases. CDR1 and CDR2 from the germline V gene are SEHNR and FQNEAQ (reference sequence). The CDR3 loop is CASSWTAGVDTQYF. The DNA of the CDR3 is TGTGCCAGCAGCTGGACAGCGGGAGTAGATACGCAGTATTTT.

The chain employs TRBV11-3 and TRBJ2-2; a possible D gene is TRBD1 (5 bases). The CDR3 sequence is 13 residues long. Germline V gene data show CDR1 as SGHNT and CDR2 as YENEEA. Trimming cost V 5 bases and J 4 bases, with 8 bases left between them. This chain's CDR3 is CASSPTGTGELFF. CDR3 nucleotides: TGTGCCAGCAGCCCCACAGGCACCGGGGAGCTGTTTTTT. Drawing the rest from reference TRBV11-3 and TRBJ2-2, the complete variable domain is EAGVVQSPRYKIIEKKQPVAFWCNPISGHNTLYWYLQNLGQGPELLIRYENEEAVDDSQLPKDRFSAERLKGVDSTLKIQPAELGDSAVYLCASSPTGTGELFFGEGSRLTVL.

The chain carries TRBV19 and TRBJ1-3, with D maybe TRBD1 (6 bases). V dropped 6 bases and J dropped 0 bases, with 18 bases sitting between them. CDR3 length: 17 residues. The V gene's germline CDR1 is LNHDA and CDR2 SQIVND (reference sequence). Here the CDR3 DNA reads TGTGCCAGTAGCCTACAGGGTTGGTCCCCCTCTGGAAACACCATATATTTT. As protein: CASSLQGWSPSGNTIYF.

A few counts support this clone. The chain couples TRBV9 to TRBJ1-6; possible D gene TRBD1, 5 bases. Trimming pared 4 bases from V and 9 bases from J, leaving 17 bases between. Germline CDR1 SGDLS, CDR2 YYNGEE. CDR3 length: 15 residues. This CDR3 is CASSLTGIGRSPLHF. DNA of the CDR3: TGTGCCAGCAGCTTAACAGGAATTGGTCGTTCACCCCTCCACTTT.

The chain carries TRBV18 and TRBJ2-3; D ambiguous. V lost 1 base and J 4 bases, leaving 9 bases between the germline ends. The CDR3 has 14 amino acids. Germline CDR1 reads KGHSH; CDR2 reads LQKENI. The chain's CDR3 is CASSPLRVPDTQYF. The CDR3 region has the DNA TGTGCCAGCTCACCACTCCGGGTCCCAGATACGCAGTATTTT.

In its sample, this clone was seen a few times. The chain recombines TRBV10-3 with TRBJ1-1; TRBD1 matches 8 bases. Germline assignment: CDR1 ENHRY and CDR2 SYGVKD. This CDR3 is 14 amino acids long. Trimming cost V 8 bases and J 0 bases; bases outside gene matches: 5. The CDR3 protein is CAIRTGPMNTEAFF. The CDR3 region has the DNA TGTGCCATCCGGACAGGGCCTATGAACACTGAAGCTTTCTTT.

This clone was seen once. One junction end does not reproduce the germline sequence, and a read error may be involved. The chain has TRBV6-5 and TRBJ2-7; possible D gene TRBD1, 5 bases. Germline loops: CDR1 MNHEY, CDR2 SVGAGI. The CDR3 runs 16 residues. CDR3 residues: CTSSYPEQVGSYEQYF. The CDR3 DNA reads TGTACCAGCAGTTACCCAGAACAGGTTGGCTCCTACGAGCAGTACTTC.

This clone came up a few times. This chain uses TRBV30 with TRBJ1-6; D ambiguous. V was shortened by 5 bases and J by 0 bases, with 14 bases between the two germline ends. Germline-derived CDR1 and CDR2 are GTSNPN and SVGIG (reference sequence). The CDR3 has 16 amino acids. The DNA of the CDR3 is TGTGCCTGGGAGCCGTTAGGGAGCTCCTATAATTCACCCCTCCACTTT. Translating gives CAWEPLGSSYNSPLHF.

This clone was recorded only once. The rearrangement links TRBV6-5 to TRBJ1-1; unclear D gene. The CDR3 consists of 16 residues. With 3 bases removed from V and 0 bases from J, the gap between germline ends came to 14 bases. CDR1 is MNHEY, CDR2 SVGAGI, per germline. The CDR3 loop is CASSYGRIGLNTEAFF. CDR3 sequence (DNA): TGTGCCAGCAGTTATGGGCGTATAGGGTTGAACACTGAAGCTTTCTTT.

This clone has only a few counts. CDR3 coding DNA: TGCGCCAGCATGGACAGGGTAGCCAAAAACATTCAGTACTTC. As protein: CASMDRVAKNIQYF. The rearrangement links TRBV10-2 to TRBJ2-4; TRBD1 agrees at 8 bases. V lost 7 bases and J lost 0; bases outside the gene matches: 2. Germline V CDR1 and CDR2: WSHSY, SAAADI. The CDR3 is made up of 14 amino acids.

DNA for the CDR3: TGTGCCAGCACCCTAAGTATGGGATTCTATGGCTACACCTTC. It codes for CASTLSMGFYGYTF. V is TRBV28 and J is TRBJ1-2; no definite D call. Trimming left V 7 bases short and J 4 bases short, with 16 bases between. CDR3 length equals 14 residues. Germline V gives CDR1 MDHEN, CDR2 SYDVKM.

The V and J genes are TRBV7-9 and TRBJ2-5; D might be TRBD1 (5 bases). The germline V gene encodes CDR1 SEHNR and CDR2 FQNEAQ (reference sequence). Trimming took off 5 bases at V and 3 bases at J, with 10 bases between the two ends. The CDR3 contains 13 residues. As DNA, the CDR3 is TGTGCCAGCAGCCCCGCAGGGAAAGAGACCCAGTACTTC. It codes for CASSPAGKETQYF.

V gene TRBV5-6 combines with J gene TRBJ2-7; D remains unclear. The CDR3 extends over 13 amino acids. V was cut by 3 bases and J by 0 bases, with 7 bases left in between. CDR1 and CDR2 from the germline V gene are SGHDT and YYEEEE. The CDR3, as DNA: TGTGCCAGCAGCTCGGAGCCCTCCTACGAGCAGTACTTC. Protein: CASSSEPSYEQYF.

The rearrangement links TRBV28 to TRBJ1-5; 7 bases are shared with TRBD1. In germline, CDR1 is MDHEN, CDR2 SYDVKM. Trimming cost V 5 bases and J 3 bases; bases outside gene matches: 10. The CDR3 consists of 16 residues. Written as DNA, the CDR3 is TGTGCCAGCAGTATCCTCCGGGACAGAAACAATCAGCCCCAGCATTTT. Translating it yields CASSILRDRNNQPQHF.

The V call is TRBV19, the J call TRBJ1-1; D is ambiguous. V lost 7 bases, J lost 1 base, and 16 bases lay in between. Germline lookup yields CDR1 LNHDA and CDR2 SQIVND (reference sequence). The CDR3 length is 15 residues. The CDR3 region has the DNA TGTGCCAGTAAGGTAAGGACGCCAGGGAACACTGAAGCTTTCTTT. This gives the protein CASKVRTPGNTEAFF. The whole variable domain, filled in from reference TRBV19 and TRBJ1-1, reads DGGITQSPKYLFRKEGQNVTLSCEQNLNHDAMYWYRQDPGQGLRLIYYSQIVNDFQKGDIAEGYSVSREKKESFPLTVTSAQKNPTAFYLCASKVRTPGNTEAFFGQGTRLTVV.

V gene TRBV7-9 combines with J gene TRBJ2-6, with D uncertain. Trimming stripped 3 bases from V and 0 bases from J, with 9 bases between. Germline-derived CDR1 and CDR2 are SEHNR and FQNEAQ (reference sequence). CDR3 length: 16 residues. CDR3 DNA sequence: TGTGCCAGCAGCTTCGGGCCTCTCTCTGGGGCCAACGTCCTGACTTTC. Translated: CASSFGPLSGANVLTF. Full variable domain (outside the CDR3, taken from reference TRBV7-9 and TRBJ2-6): DTGVSQNPRHKITKRGQNVTFRCDPISEHNRLYWYRQTLGQGPEFLTYFQNEAQLEKSRLLSDRFSAERPKGSFSTLEIQRTEQGDSAMYLCASSFGPLSGANVLTFGAGSRLTVL.

The chain links TRBV9 to TRBJ1-5; D is perhaps TRBD1 (6 bases). This CDR3 comprises 14 residues. Trimming removed 3 bases from V and 6 bases from J, with 13 bases in between. CDR1 SGDLS and CDR2 YYNGEE come from the germline V gene. CDR3 sequence: CASSGGGAVQPQHF. CDR3 nucleotides: TGTGCCAGCAGCGGAGGGGGTGCGGTTCAGCCCCAGCATTTT.

CDR3 loop: CASSLGLPSTDTQYF. CDR3 in DNA: TGTGCCAGCAGCTTGGGGTTACCTAGCACAGATACGCAGTATTTT. V usage is TRBV5-6 and J usage is TRBJ2-3, with no clear D. Trimming took 0 bases from V and 0 from J, leaving 8 bases between them. This CDR3 is 15 amino acids long. Germline V CDR1 and CDR2: SGHDT, YYEEEE.

The rearrangement joins TRBV21-1 to TRBJ2-5; whether TRBD2, the table's D call, matches the DNA was not checked. TRBV21-1 is flagged as a pseudogene. The CDR3 is made up of 15 amino acids. CDR3 sequence reads: CASSKGSGRTETQYF. The CDR3 region has the DNA TGTGCCAGCAGCAAGGGTAGCGGGAGGACGGAGACCCAGTACTTC.

The chain employs TRBV9 and TRBJ2-1; 10 positions agree with TRBD1. Germline-derived CDR1 and CDR2 are SGDLS and YYNGEE. This CDR3 has 15 residues. V was clipped by 4 bases and J by 6 bases; unmatched bases: 7. CDR3 protein: CASSPFRDRGNEQFF. CDR3 in DNA: TGTGCCAGCAGCCCATTCCGGGACAGGGGCAATGAGCAGTTCTTC.

The gene calls are TRBV7-2 and TRBJ1-2; 7 nucleotides agree with TRBD1. In germline, CDR1 is SGHTA, CDR2 FQGNSA. The CDR3 spans 11 residues. With V trimmed by 4 bases and J by 11 bases, 4 bases remained unmatched. CDR3 nucleotide sequence: TGTGCCAGCAGCTCCCCAGGGGGATACACCTTC. This translates into CASSSPGGYTF.

As DNA, the CDR3 is TGTGCCAGCAGGGAGCTCCGGCTGGACATTCAGTACTTC. As protein: CASRELRLDIQYF. This chain uses TRBV6-1 with TRBJ2-4; D is uncertain. Per the germline V gene, CDR1 is MNHNS and CDR2 is SASEGT. V dropped 6 bases and J dropped 8 bases, with 14 bases sitting between them. The CDR3 is 13 amino acids.

The rearrangement joins TRBV19 to TRBJ2-2; D may be TRBD1 (7 bases). This CDR3 contains 17 residues. V dropped 6 bases and J dropped 1 base, with 18 bases sitting between them. CDR1 LNHDA and CDR2 SQIVND come from the germline V gene (reference sequence). The CDR3 DNA sequence: TGTGCCAGTAGAAGGCACGCAGGGGGGTTGAACACCGGGGAGCTGTTTTTT. This encodes CASRRHAGGLNTGELFF.

This clone is a singleton in its sample. V gene TRBV11-2 combines with J gene TRBJ2-7; D may be TRBD1 or TRBD2 (5 bases each). Trimming shortened V by 4 bases and J by 1 base, and 17 bases separated the two germline ends. The CDR3 has 16 amino acids. Germline CDR1 is SGHAT and CDR2 is FQNNGV. Here the CDR3 DNA reads TGTGCCAGCAGCTCAGGGCCGGGACCCTTTTCCTACGAGCAGTACTTC. This sequence encodes CASSSGPGPFSYEQYF.

V is TRBV15 and J is TRBJ2-2; D is perhaps TRBD1 (5 bases). Per the germline V gene, CDR1 is LNHNV and CDR2 is YYDKDF (reference sequence). V lost 0 bases and J lost 7, with 15 bases in between. The CDR3 sequence is 16 residues long. The chain's CDR3 is CATSRDPGIESGELFF. The CDR3 nucleotides are TGTGCCACCAGCAGAGACCCAGGGATAGAGAGCGGGGAGCTGTTTTTT.

The J gene is TRBJ1-4, the V gene TRBV6-6, with TRBD1 matching 7 bases. V gave up 0 bases and J gave up 8 bases; unmatched junction bases: 6. Germline V gene data show CDR1 as MNHNY and CDR2 as SVGAGI (reference sequence). The CDR3 runs 15 residues. This CDR3 reads CASSYSRQGGEKLFF. The CDR3, as DNA: TGTGCCAGCAGTTACTCCCGACAGGGTGGAGAAAAACTGTTTTTT.